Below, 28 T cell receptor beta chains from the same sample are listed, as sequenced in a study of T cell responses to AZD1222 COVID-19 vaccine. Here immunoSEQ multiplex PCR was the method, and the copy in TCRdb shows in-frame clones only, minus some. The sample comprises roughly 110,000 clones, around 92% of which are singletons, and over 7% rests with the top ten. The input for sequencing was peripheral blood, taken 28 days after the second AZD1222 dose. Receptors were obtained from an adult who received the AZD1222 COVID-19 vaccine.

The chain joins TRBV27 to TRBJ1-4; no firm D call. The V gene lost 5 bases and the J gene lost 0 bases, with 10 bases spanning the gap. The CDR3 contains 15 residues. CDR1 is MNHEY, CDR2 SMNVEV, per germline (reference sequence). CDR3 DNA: TGTGCCAGCAGTCCGAAATATGCAACTAATGAAAAACTGTTTTTT. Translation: CASSPKYATNEKLFF.

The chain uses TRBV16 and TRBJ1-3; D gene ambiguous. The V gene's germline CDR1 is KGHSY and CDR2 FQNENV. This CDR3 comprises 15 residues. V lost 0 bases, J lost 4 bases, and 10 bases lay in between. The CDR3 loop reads CASSQSGRSGNTIYF. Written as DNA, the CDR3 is TGTGCCAGCAGCCAATCAGGAAGGTCGGGAAACACCATATATTTT.

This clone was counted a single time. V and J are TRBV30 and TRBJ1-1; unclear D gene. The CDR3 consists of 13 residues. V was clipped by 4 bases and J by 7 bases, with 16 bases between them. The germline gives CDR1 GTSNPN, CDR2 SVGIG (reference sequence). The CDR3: CAWTLPQTYEAFF. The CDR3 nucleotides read TGTGCCTGGACCCTCCCCCAGACATATGAAGCTTTCTTT.

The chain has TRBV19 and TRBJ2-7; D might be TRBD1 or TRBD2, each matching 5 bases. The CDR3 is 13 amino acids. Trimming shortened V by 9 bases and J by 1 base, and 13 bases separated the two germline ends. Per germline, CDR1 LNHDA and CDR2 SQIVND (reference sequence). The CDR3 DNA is TGTGCCAGAGTCCGGGACCCTTCCTACGAGCAGTACTTC. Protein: CARVRDPSYEQYF.

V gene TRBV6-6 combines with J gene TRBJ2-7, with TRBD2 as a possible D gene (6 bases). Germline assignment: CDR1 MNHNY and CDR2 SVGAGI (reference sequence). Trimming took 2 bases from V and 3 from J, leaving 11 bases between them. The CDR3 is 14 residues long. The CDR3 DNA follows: TGTGCCAGCAGTTACGGACTATTTAGCTACGAGCAGTACTTC. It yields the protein CASSYGLFSYEQYF.

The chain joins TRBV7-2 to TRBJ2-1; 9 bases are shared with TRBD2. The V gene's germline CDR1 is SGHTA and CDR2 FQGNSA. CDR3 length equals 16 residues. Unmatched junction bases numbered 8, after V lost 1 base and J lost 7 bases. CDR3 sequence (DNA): TGTGCCAGCAGCTTAGTCGGAGCGGGGGGTGGGAATGAGCAGTTCTTC. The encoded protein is CASSLVGAGGGNEQFF.

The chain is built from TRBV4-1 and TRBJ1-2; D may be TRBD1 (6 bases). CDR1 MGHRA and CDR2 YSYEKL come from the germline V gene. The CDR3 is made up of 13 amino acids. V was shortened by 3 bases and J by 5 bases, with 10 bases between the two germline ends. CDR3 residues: CASSQTGWYGYTF. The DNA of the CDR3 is TGCGCCAGCAGCCAGACAGGATGGTATGGCTACACCTTC.

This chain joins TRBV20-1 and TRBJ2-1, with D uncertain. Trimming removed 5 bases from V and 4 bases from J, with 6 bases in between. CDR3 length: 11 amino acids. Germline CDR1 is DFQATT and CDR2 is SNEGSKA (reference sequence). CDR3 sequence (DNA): TGCAGTGCTCCAACTTACAATGAGCAGTTCTTC. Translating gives CSAPTYNEQFF.

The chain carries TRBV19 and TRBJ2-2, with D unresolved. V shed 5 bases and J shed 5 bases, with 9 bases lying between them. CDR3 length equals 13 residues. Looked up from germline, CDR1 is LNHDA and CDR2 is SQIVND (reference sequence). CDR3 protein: CASSFWGTGELFF. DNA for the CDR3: TGTGCCAGTAGTTTCTGGGGAACCGGGGAGCTGTTTTTT.

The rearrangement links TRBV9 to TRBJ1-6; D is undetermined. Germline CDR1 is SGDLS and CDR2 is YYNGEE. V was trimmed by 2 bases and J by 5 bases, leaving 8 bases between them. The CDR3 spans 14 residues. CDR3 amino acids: CASSVKGNNSPLHF. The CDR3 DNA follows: TGTGCCAGCAGCGTTAAGGGTAATAATTCACCCCTCCACTTT.

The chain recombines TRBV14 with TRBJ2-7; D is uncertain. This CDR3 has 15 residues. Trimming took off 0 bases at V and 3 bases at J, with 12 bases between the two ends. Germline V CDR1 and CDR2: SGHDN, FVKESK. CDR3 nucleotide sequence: TGTGCCAGCAGCCAAGACGTGGGATCGGTCTACGAGCAGTACTTC. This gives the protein CASSQDVGSVYEQYF.

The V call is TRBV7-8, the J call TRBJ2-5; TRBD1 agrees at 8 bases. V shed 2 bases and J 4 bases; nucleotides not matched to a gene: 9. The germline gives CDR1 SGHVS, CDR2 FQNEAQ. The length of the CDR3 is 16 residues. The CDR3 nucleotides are TGTGCCAGCAGCTTATCCCGACAGGGGAGGCCAGAGACCCAGTACTTC. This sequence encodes CASSLSRQGRPETQYF.

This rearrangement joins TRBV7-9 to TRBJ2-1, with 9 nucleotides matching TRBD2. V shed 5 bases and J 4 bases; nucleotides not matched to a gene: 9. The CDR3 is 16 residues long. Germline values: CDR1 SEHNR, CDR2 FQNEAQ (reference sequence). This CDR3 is CASSTVRLAVYNEQFF. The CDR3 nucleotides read TGTGCCAGCAGCACGGTTCGACTAGCGGTTTACAATGAGCAGTTCTTC. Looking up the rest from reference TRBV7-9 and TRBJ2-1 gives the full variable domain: DTGVSQNPRHKITKRGQNVTFRCDPISEHNRLYWYRQTLGQGPEFLTYFQNEAQLEKSRLLSDRFSAERPKGSFSTLEIQRTEQGDSAMYLCASSTVRLAVYNEQFFGPGTRLTVL.

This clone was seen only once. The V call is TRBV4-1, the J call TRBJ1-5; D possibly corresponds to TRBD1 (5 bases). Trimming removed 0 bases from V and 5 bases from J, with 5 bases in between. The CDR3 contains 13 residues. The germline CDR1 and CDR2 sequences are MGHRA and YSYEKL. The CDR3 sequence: CASSQEGHQPQHF. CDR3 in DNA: TGCGCCAGCAGCCAAGAGGGGCATCAGCCCCAGCATTTT.

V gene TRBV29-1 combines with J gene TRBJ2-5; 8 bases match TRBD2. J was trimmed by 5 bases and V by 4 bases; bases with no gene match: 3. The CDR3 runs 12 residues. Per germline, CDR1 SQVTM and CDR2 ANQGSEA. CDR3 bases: TGCAGCGTTGCGGGGGGGCGGGAGACCCAGTACTTC. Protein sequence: CSVAGGRETQYF. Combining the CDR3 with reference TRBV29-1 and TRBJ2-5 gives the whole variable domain SAVISQKPSRDICQRGTSLTIQCQVDSQVTMMFWYRQQPGQSLTLIATANQGSEATYESGFVIDKFPISRPNLTFSTLTVSNMSPEDSSIYLCSVAGGRETQYFGPGTRLLVL.

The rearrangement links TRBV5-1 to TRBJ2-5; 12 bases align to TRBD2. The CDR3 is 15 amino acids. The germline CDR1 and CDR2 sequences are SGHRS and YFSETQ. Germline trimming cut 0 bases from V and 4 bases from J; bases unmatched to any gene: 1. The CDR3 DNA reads TGCGCCAGCAGCTTGGCTAGCGGGGGGGCAGAGACCCAGTACTTC. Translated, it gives CASSLASGGAETQYF.

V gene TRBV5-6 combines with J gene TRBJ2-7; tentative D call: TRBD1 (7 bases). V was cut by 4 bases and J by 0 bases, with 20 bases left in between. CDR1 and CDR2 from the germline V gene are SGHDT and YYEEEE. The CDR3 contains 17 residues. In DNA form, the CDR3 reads TGTGCCAGCAGCCTTCCGGGGGCGACAGGGATCTCCTACGAGCAGTACTTC. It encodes CASSLPGATGISYEQYF.

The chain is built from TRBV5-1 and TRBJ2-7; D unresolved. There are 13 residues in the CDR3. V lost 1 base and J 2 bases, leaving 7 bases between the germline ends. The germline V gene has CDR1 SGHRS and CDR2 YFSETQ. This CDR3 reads CASSLMEPYEQYF. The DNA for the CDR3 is TGCGCCAGCAGCTTGATGGAGCCCTACGAGCAGTACTTC. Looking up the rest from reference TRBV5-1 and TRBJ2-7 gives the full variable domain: KAGVTQTPRYLIKTRGQQVTLSCSPISGHRSVSWYQQTPGQGLQFLFEYFSETQRNKGNFPGRFSGRQFSNSRSEMNVSTLELGDSALYLCASSLMEPYEQYFGPGTRLTVT.

For the CDR3, the DNA is TGTGCCAGCAGCAAGAGCAGGTCGTATTGGATCGGGGAGCTGTTTTTT. Protein product: CASSKSRSYWIGELFF. The J gene is TRBJ2-2, the V gene TRBV11-2; D is ambiguous. This CDR3 is built from 16 residues. Looked up from germline, CDR1 is SGHAT and CDR2 is FQNNGV. The ends were cut back, 5 bases at V and 7 bases at J, with 20 bases in the middle.

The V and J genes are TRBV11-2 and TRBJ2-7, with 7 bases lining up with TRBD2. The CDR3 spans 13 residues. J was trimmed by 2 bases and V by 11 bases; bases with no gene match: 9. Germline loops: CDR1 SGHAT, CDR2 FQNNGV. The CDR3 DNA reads TGTGCCGTTGGGAGGGGAGTCACCTACGAGCAGTACTTC. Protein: CAVGRGVTYEQYF.

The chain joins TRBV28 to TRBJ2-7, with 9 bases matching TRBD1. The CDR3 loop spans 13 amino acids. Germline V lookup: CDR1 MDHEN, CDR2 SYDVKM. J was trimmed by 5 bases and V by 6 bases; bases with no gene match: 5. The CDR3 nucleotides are TGTGCCAGCAGGGGACAGGGTATCCACGAGCAGTACTTC. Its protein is CASRGQGIHEQYF. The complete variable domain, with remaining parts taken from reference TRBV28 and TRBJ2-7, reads DVKVTQSSRYLVKRTGEKVFLECVQDMDHENMFWYRQDPGLGLRLIYFSYDVKMKEKGDIPEGYSVSREKKERFSLILESASTNQTSMYLCASRGQGIHEQYFGPGTRLTVT.

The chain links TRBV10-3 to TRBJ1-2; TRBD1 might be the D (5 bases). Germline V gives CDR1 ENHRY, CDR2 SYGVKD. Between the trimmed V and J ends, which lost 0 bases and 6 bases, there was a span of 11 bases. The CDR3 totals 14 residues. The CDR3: CAISESREVDGYTF. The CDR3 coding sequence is TGTGCCATCAGTGAGTCCAGGGAGGTGGATGGCTACACCTTC.

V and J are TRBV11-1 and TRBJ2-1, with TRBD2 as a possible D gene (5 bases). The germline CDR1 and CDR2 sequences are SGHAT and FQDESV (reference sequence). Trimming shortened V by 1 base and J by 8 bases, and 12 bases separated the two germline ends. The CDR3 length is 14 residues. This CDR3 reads CASSLGGAPYEQFF. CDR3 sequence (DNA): TGTGCCAGCAGCTTAGGGGGAGCCCCCTATGAGCAGTTCTTC.

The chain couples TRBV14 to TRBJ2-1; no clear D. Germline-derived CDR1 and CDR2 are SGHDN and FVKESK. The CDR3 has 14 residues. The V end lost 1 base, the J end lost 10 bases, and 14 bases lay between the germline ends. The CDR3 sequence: CASSQGPSQEEQFF. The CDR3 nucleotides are TGTGCCAGCAGCCAAGGTCCGAGCCAGGAGGAGCAGTTCTTC.

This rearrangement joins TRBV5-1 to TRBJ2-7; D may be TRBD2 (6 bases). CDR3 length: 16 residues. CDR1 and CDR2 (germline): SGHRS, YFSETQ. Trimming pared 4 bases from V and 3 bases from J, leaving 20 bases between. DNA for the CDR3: TGCGCCAGCAGCCCCATCAGAAGGGGAGGAGACTACGAGCAGTACTTC. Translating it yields CASSPIRRGGDYEQYF.

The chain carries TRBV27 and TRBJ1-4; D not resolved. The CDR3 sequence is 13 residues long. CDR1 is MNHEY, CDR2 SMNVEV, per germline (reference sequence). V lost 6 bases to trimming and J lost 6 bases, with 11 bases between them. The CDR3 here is CASSPAGYEKLFF. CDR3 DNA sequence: TGTGCCAGCAGCCCCGCCGGTTATGAAAAACTGTTTTTT. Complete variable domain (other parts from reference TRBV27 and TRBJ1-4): EAQVTQNPRYLITVTGKKLTVTCSQNMNHEYMSWYRQDPGLGLRQIYYSMNVEVTDKGDVPEGYKVSRKEKRNFPLILESPSPNQTSLYFCASSPAGYEKLFFGSGTQLSVL.

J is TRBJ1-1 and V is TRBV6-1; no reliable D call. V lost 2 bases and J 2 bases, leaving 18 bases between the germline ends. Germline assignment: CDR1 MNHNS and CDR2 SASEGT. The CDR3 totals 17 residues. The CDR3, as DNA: TGTGCCAGCAGTGAATTAATTACGATGGGAACTAACACTGAAGCTTTCTTT. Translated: CASSELITMGTNTEAFF.

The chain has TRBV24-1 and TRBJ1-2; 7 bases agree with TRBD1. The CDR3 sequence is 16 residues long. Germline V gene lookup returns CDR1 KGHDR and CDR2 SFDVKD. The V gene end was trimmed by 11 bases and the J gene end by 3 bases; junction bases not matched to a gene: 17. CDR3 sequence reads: CASNPRDRQSHYGYTF. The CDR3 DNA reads TGTGCCAGCAACCCCAGGGACAGACAGTCCCACTATGGCTACACCTTC.